These T cell receptor beta chains were read from a single sample in a study of siplizumab effects on memory and regulatory T cells. Sequenced by immunoSEQ multiplex PCR; TCRdb stores in-frame clones only, minus some. The sample gives fewer than 85,000 clones, about 95% of which show up once; less than 20% is in the top ten. Material: CD8+ T cells sorted from blood. The receptor set was obtained from a human donor in good health. CDR3s include the opening cysteine and the closing phenylalanine or tryptophan. D genes are given only for firm matches. Size tells how often a clone was seen (once, few, many) or the class of an expanded clone, and some rows leave it out.

.	TRBV7-9	14	TRBJ2-3	.	TGTGCCAGCAGCTCTAAAAGGGATACAGATACGCAGTATTTT	CASSSKRDTDTQYF
.	TRBV7-9	14	TRBJ1-6	TRBD1	TGTGCCAGCAGCTTAGGGACAGGGGATTCACCCCTCCACTTT	CASSLGTGDSPLHF
.	TRBV27	15	TRBJ2-3	.	TGTGCCACCAGAACAAGGGGCAGAAGCACAGATACGCAGTATTTT	CATRTRGRSTDTQYF
.	TRBV20-1	10	TRBJ1-2	.	TGCAGTGCTGACAATTTTGGCTACACCTTC	CSADNFGYTF
.	TRBV2	14	TRBJ2-1	.	TGTGCCAGCAGTGAGGTCAGCTCCTACAATGAGCAGTTCTTC	CASSEVSSYNEQFF
.	TRBV19	14	TRBJ2-1	.	TGTGCCAGTAAAGTGAGCGGCTTCTACAATGAGCAGTTCTTC	CASKVSGFYNEQFF
.	TRBV27	13	TRBJ2-7	TRBD1	TGTGCCAGCAGGGGGACAGGGATCCACGAGCAGTACTTC	CASRGTGIHEQYF
once	TRBV10-1	17	TRBJ2-3	TRBD2	TGCGCCAGCGAAGTGCTGCGGATTAGCGGGACAACAGATACGCAGTATTTT	CASEVLRISGTTDTQYF
once	TRBV9	15	TRBJ2-1	TRBD1	TGTGCCAGCAGTGTCACAGGGGGCGATTACAATGAGCAGTTCTTC	CASSVTGGDYNEQFF
.	TRBV27	15	TRBJ2-3	TRBD2	TGTGCCAGCAGTGAAATAGCGGGAGGGGTAGATACGCAGTATTTT	CASSEIAGGVDTQYF
.	TRBV9	14	TRBJ1-1	.	TGTGCCAGCAGCGTAAGTTCGGGGACCACTGAAGCTTTCTTT	CASSVSSGTTEAFF
.	TRBV27	14	TRBJ1-4	TRBD1	TGTGCCAGCAGTTCGACAGGGGAGGGGGAAAAACTGTTTTTT	CASSSTGEGEKLFF
.	TRBV9	16	TRBJ2-2	.	TGTGCCAGCAGCGTAGCTACGGCGACTCGAGGAGGGGAGCTGTTTTTT	CASSVATATRGGELFF
.	TRBV10-3	15	TRBJ2-7	TRBD1	TGTGCCATCAGGGAACAGGGGGCCGGGTCCTACGAGCAGTACTTC	CAIREQGAGSYEQYF
.	TRBV13	17	TRBJ2-2	.	TGTGCCAGCTCAAACTTTACCGGGGCAGGGTCCACCGGGGAGCTGTTTTTT	CASSNFTGAGSTGELFF
.	TRBV7-8	16	TRBJ2-5	TRBD2	TGTGCCAGCAGCTCTGCGAGTGAGCGGGGCCAAGAGACCCAGTACTTC	CASSSASERGQETQYF
.	TRBV5-4	15	TRBJ2-7	.	TGTGCCAGCAGCTTCGGAAGCGGAAACTCCTACGAGCAGTACTTC	CASSFGSGNSYEQYF
.	TRBV9	15	TRBJ2-1	TRBD2	TGTGCCAGCAGCGATACTAGCGGGAGTAGCCATGAGCAGTTCTTC	CASSDTSGSSHEQFF
.	TRBV23-1	15	TRBJ1-2	TRBD1	TGCGCCAGCATCCTACAGGGGTCCTCTAACTATGGCTACACCTTC	CASILQGSSNYGYTF
.	TRBV7-9	14	TRBJ1-4	.	TGTGCCAGCAGCTTAGCACAGAATAATGAAAAACTGTTTTTT	CASSLAQNNEKLFF
.	TRBV5-4	16	TRBJ1-1	.	TGTGCCAGCAGCTTGGGACCCTCGGGATTGAACACTGAAGCTTTCTTT	CASSLGPSGLNTEAFF
once	TRBV9	17	TRBJ2-7	.	TGTGCCAGCAGCGTAGGGGCGATTACATCCGGAACCTACGAGCAGTACTTC	CASSVGAITSGTYEQYF
.	TRBV4-1	15	TRBJ1-2	TRBD1	TGCGCCAGCAGCCCTCCCCTCAGGGGGGCGGAGGGCTACACCTTC	CASSPPLRGAEGYTF
once	TRBV19	14	TRBJ1-5	.	TGTGCCAGTAGTATCCGCCGTCAAAATCAGCCCCAGCATTTT	CASSIRRQNQPQHF
once	TRBV7-9	13	TRBJ2-7	.	TGTGCCAGCAGCGTCGACGGTTCCTACGAGCAGTACTTC	CASSVDGSYEQYF
.	TRBV28	15	TRBJ2-5	.	TGTGCCAGCAGTCTTGGCCGGGTCCCGGGAGAGACCCAGTACTTC	CASSLGRVPGETQYF
.	TRBV4-1	18	TRBJ2-3	TRBD1	TGCGCCAGCAGCCAAGTCCTGTCCGGGACAGGGGGCCCAGATACGCAGTATTTT	CASSQVLSGTGGPDTQYF
.	TRBV7-7	13	TRBJ2-7	.	TGTGCTAGCAGTCCGATAGGGAGCTACGAGCAGTACTTC	CASSPIGSYEQYF
.	TRBV6-6	13	TRBJ2-5	.	TGTGCCAGCAGTTGGGGGAGGCAAGAGACCCAGTACTTC	CASSWGRQETQYF
.	TRBV9	15	TRBJ1-4	TRBD1	TGTGCCAGCAGCGTCAGCGGGACAGGGGGCGAAAAACTGTTTTTT	CASSVSGTGGEKLFF
.	TRBV28	13	TRBJ1-1	.	TGTGCCACCCTAGAGTATGGGAACACTGAAGCTTTCTTT	CATLEYGNTEAFF
once	TRBV9	14	TRBJ1-1	.	TGTGCCAGCAGCGTAGTTTCGGGGAACACTGAAGCTTTCTTT	CASSVVSGNTEAFF
.	TRBV27	14	TRBJ2-1	TRBD2	TGTGCCAGCAGTCTCACGGGGGGGCTAGCGGAGCAGTTCTTC	CASSLTGGLAEQFF
.	TRBV6-5	14	TRBJ2-7	.	TGTGCCAGCAGTTACCAGGGGTCGTCAGGCGAGCAGTACTTC	CASSYQGSSGEQYF
.	TRBV10-1	14	TRBJ2-7	TRBD1	TGCGCCAGCAGTGAGGGGACAGGGCCTTACGAGCAGTACTTC	CASSEGTGPYEQYF
.	TRBV5-1	16	TRBJ2-1	TRBD2	TGCGCCAGCAGCTTACCGACTAGCGGCTCCTACAATGAGCAGTTCTTC	CASSLPTSGSYNEQFF
.	TRBV28	14	TRBJ2-5	.	TGTGCCAGCAGCCGACACAGGGGGGGCGAGACCCAGTACTTC	CASSRHRGGETQYF
.	TRBV30	13	TRBJ2-1	TRBD2	TGTGCCTGGGGACTAGCGGTCTACAATGAGCAGTTCTTC	CAWGLAVYNEQFF
.	TRBV28	15	TRBJ2-5	TRBD2	TGTGCCACCCTTCAAGGGGCGGGAGGAGGGGAGACCCAGTACTTC	CATLQGAGGGETQYF
once	TRBV18	15	TRBJ2-4	.	TGTGCCAGCTCACCGAGGGACGAGGCCAAAAACATTCAGTACTTC	CASSPRDEAKNIQYF
.	TRBV4-1	15	TRBJ2-7	TRBD1	TGCGCCAGCAGCCAAGTAAGGACAGGAGCCTACGAGCAGTACTTC	CASSQVRTGAYEQYF
.	TRBV5-4	17	TRBJ1-3	.	TGTGCCAGCAGCTTGTCGGAGTGGGATCCAACTGGAAACACCATATATTTT	CASSLSEWDPTGNTIYF
.	TRBV2	16	TRBJ2-7	TRBD2	TGTGCCAGCAGTGAAGTTCTGACTAGCGGGAGAGACGAGCAGTACTTC	CASSEVLTSGRDEQYF
.	TRBV25-1	15	TRBJ2-2	TRBD1	TGTGCCAGCAGTGTCGGCAGGGGGCACACCGGGGAGCTGTTTTTT	CASSVGRGHTGELFF
.	TRBV2	15	TRBJ2-7	.	TGTGCCAGCAGTGTCTCGGCTAGCGTTACCTACGAGCAGTACTTC	CASSVSASVTYEQYF
.	TRBV7-8	15	TRBJ2-3	.	TGTGCCAGCAGCCTCAATATAGGGGCCGGGGATACGCAGTATTTT	CASSLNIGAGDTQYF
.	TRBV4-1	14	TRBJ1-5	.	TGCGCCAGCAGCTACCGGGACCGCAATCAGCCCCAGCATTTT	CASSYRDRNQPQHF
.	TRBV27	14	TRBJ2-1	.	TGTGCCAGCAGTTTAGGGGGGCCCCACAATGAGCAGTTCTTC	CASSLGGPHNEQFF
once	TRBV6-4	15	TRBJ2-1	TRBD2	TGTGCCAGCAGTTATAGCGGGAGCTCCTACAATGAGCAGTTCTTC	CASSYSGSSYNEQFF
.	TRBV2	13	TRBJ2-7	TRBD2	TGTGCCAGCAGTGGACTAGCGGGCTACGAGCAGTACTTC	CASSGLAGYEQYF
.	TRBV10-3	13	TRBJ2-7	.	TGTGCCATCAGTGAGTCAAGGACGGGTGAGCAGTACTTC	CAISESRTGEQYF
few	TRBV12-5	13	TRBJ1-4	TRBD1	TGTGCTAGTGGTCCACCGGGACAGACTAAACTGTTTTTT	CASGPPGQTKLFF
.	TRBV12-5	12	TRBJ2-7	.	TGTGCTGGTGGTTTGTCGGGGTACGAGCAGTACTTC	CAGGLSGYEQYF
once	TRBV4-2	18	TRBJ2-2	TRBD1	TGTGCCAGCAGCCAAGTGGTTAGACAGGGCGCGAACACCGGGGAGCTGTTTTTT	CASSQVVRQGANTGELFF
once	TRBV7-7	16	TRBJ2-7	.	.	CASSLYPCANPYEQYF
.	TRBV4-2	17	TRBJ2-7	.	TGTGCCAGCAGCCAAGATTATGGCCTCGGTGGCGCCTACGAGCAGTACTTC	CASSQDYGLGGAYEQYF
once	TRBV19	16	TRBJ1-1	.	TGTGCCAGTAGCTCAAACAGAGCGACAGCAGGCACTGAAGCTTTCTTT	CASSSNRATAGTEAFF